The clone carrying this T cell receptor (beta chain) has just a few counts. Using its own MiXCR run on the 5' RACE reads, TCRdb lists one record per CDR3 protein. Of about 360,000 distinct CDR3 sequences in the sample, around 6.4% are singletons; the top ten hold 15%. The source of the sample is a study of T cells after yellow fever vaccination. The sequencing here drew on PBMCs, taken 5 days after the yellow fever booster vaccination. The sequence came from a man between 25 and 39 years old who received the YFV17D yellow fever vaccine.

CDR3 DNA sequence: TGTGCCAGCAGCGGAGGACAGGGGGCGGCGGGTGAGCAGTTCTTC. It is translated as CASSGGQGAAGEQFF. The rearrangement links TRBV9 to TRBJ2-1; 11 nucleotides line up with TRBD1. This CDR3 has 15 amino acids. From germline, CDR1 is SGDLS and CDR2 YYNGEE. V shed 3 bases and J 9 bases; nucleotides not matched to a gene: 8.